This T cell receptor (beta chain) emerged from a study of PD-L1 blockade in urothelial cancer. Germline V gives CDR1 SGHNT, CDR2 YENEEA. The junction had 3 bases not matched to a gene; V was cut back by 1 base and J by 7 bases. The CDR3 spans 15 residues. TCRdb's table, derived via immunoSEQ multiplex PCR, lists solely in-frame clones and lacks some. The data show under 150,000 clones, with 85% to 90% seen just once and under 2% held by the top ten. Indicated time point: peripheral blood 6 weeks after treatment start. The V and J genes are TRBV11-3 and TRBJ2-1, with TRBD2 matching over 11 bases. The sequence was obtained from a man in his sixties with urothelial cancer. The material was PBMCs, obtained around atezolizumab (anti-PD-L1) treatment. The CDR3 sequence: CASSLGLAGINEQFF. The CDR3 region has the DNA TGTGCCAGCAGCTTAGGACTAGCGGGGATTAATGAGCAGTTCTTC. Based on the CDR3 plus reference TRBV11-3 and TRBJ2-1, the full variable domain is EAGVVQSPRYKIIEKKQPVAFWCNPISGHNTLYWYLQNLGQGPELLIRYENEEAVDDSQLPKDRFSAERLKGVDSTLKIQPAELGDSAVYLCASSLGLAGINEQFFGPGTRLTVL.